The 17 T cell receptor beta chains below come from one sample, sequenced in a study of cytomegalovirus exposure and HLA in healthy donors. The study ran its PCR with 60 Vbeta and 13 Jbeta primers. The data were produced by immunoSEQ multiplex PCR, yet TCRdb's version contains in-frame clones alone and is incomplete. The sample contains some 200,000 clones, around 83% of which appear only once. Sequenced input: PBMCs. The origin of the receptors is a woman aged 50 to 60 in good health and CMV-seropositive.

V is TRBV28 and J is TRBJ1-2; tentative D call: TRBD1 (6 bases). V lost 6 bases, J lost 7 bases, and 21 bases lay in between. Germline values: CDR1 MDHEN, CDR2 SYDVKM. The CDR3 runs to 15 residues. The CDR3 nucleotides are TGTGCCAGCAGCCTCAACGGACAGACAATTGGTGGCTACACCTTC. It encodes CASSLNGQTIGGYTF.

This chain uses TRBV5-1 with TRBJ1-2; no reliable D call. V dropped 4 bases and J dropped 0 bases, with 10 bases sitting between them. The CDR3 is 14 residues long. Germline V gene sequence: CDR1 SGHRS, CDR2 YFSETQ. The CDR3 DNA is TGCGCCAGCAGCACCGCCGGGACTAACTATGGCTACACCTTC. Encoded protein: CASSTAGTNYGYTF.

J is TRBJ1-1 and V is TRBV28; TRBD1 aligns across 9 bases. In germline, CDR1 is MDHEN, CDR2 SYDVKM. V shed 5 bases, J shed 5 bases, and the junction held 9 bases outside the gene matches. This CDR3 spans 15 amino acids. CDR3 in amino acids: CASSHRDRVKTEAFF. The CDR3 region has the DNA TGTGCCAGCAGTCACCGGGACAGGGTAAAGACTGAAGCTTTCTTT.

The chain has TRBV5-1 and TRBJ2-3; 8 bases are a match to TRBD2. In germline, CDR1 is SGHRS, CDR2 YFSETQ. The CDR3 loop spans 14 amino acids. With V trimmed by 3 bases and J by 6 bases, 6 bases remained unmatched. In DNA, the CDR3 is TGCGCCAGCAGCTCTCCAGCGGGGGCGGATACGCAGTATTTT. This sequence encodes CASSSPAGADTQYF.

With regard to this clone: Other DNA sequences from this sample encode an identical CDR3 as well. J is TRBJ2-7 and V is TRBV6-5; 9 nucleotides align to TRBD1. Germline CDR1 reads MNHEY; CDR2 reads SVGAGI. The V segment lost 6 bases and the J segment 2 bases; nucleotides outside the gene matches: 5. The CDR3 totals 14 residues. The CDR3 protein is CASRRQGGPYEQYF. The CDR3 DNA sequence: TGTGCCAGCAGAAGACAGGGGGGGCCCTACGAGCAGTACTTC.

CDR3 in amino acids: CASSKKEREVGNEQFF. The CDR3 DNA is TGTGCCAGCAGCAAAAAGGAGCGGGAGGTTGGCAATGAGCAGTTCTTC. This chain links TRBV21-1 with TRBJ2-1; TRBD2 was called by the table and not checked on the DNA. TRBV21-1 is annotated as a pseudogene. This CDR3 has 16 amino acids.

The rearrangement uses TRBV29-1 and TRBJ1-2; D gene unclear. The CDR3 is 13 residues long. Germline assignment: CDR1 SQVTM and CDR2 ANQGSEA. V dropped 4 bases and J dropped 1 base, with 10 bases sitting between them. As DNA, the CDR3 is TGCAGCGTTGGAGGTCTGGATAACTATGGCTACACCTTC. This encodes CSVGGLDNYGYTF.

The V call is TRBV7-2, the J call TRBJ2-5; D uncertain. This CDR3 has 13 amino acids. CDR1 SGHTA and CDR2 FQGNSA come from the germline V gene. With 5 bases removed from V and 5 bases from J, the gap between germline ends came to 12 bases. CDR3 sequence reads: CASSHLVPETQYF. CDR3 DNA sequence: TGTGCCAGCAGCCACCTAGTCCCCGAGACCCAGTACTTC.

The chain employs TRBV18 and TRBJ2-3; TRBD2 is a possible D gene (6 bases). The V end lost 1 base, the J end lost 2 bases, and 7 bases lay between the germline ends. This CDR3 has 14 residues. Germline CDR1 and CDR2: KGHSH and LQKENI. CDR3 DNA: TGTGCCAGCTCACCACGCGGGGACACAGATACGCAGTATTTT. Protein: CASSPRGDTDTQYF.

The chain recombines TRBV6-1 with TRBJ1-2, with 10 bases identical to TRBD1. The V and J ends lost 2 bases and 4 bases, in that order; junction bases with no gene match: 7. This CDR3 spans 16 amino acids. Germline lookup yields CDR1 MNHNS and CDR2 SASEGT. The CDR3, as DNA: TGTGCCAGCAGTGAAACCGGGACAGGGGTCCCCTATGGCTACACCTTC. Protein: CASSETGTGVPYGYTF.

The chain joins TRBV6-1 to TRBJ1-6, with a tentative D call TRBD1 (6 bases). Germline loops: CDR1 MNHNS, CDR2 SASEGT. This CDR3 has 14 residues. The V gene lost 7 bases and the J gene lost 6 bases, with 13 bases spanning the gap. Written as DNA, the CDR3 is TGTGCCAGCACAGGTCAGGGGACTAATTCACCCCTCCACTTT. It translates to CASTGQGTNSPLHF.

The chain is built from TRBV7-6 and TRBJ2-2; D remains ambiguous. The length of the CDR3 is 13 residues. The germline gives CDR1 SGHVS, CDR2 FNYEAQ. Trimming removed 4 bases at V and 8 bases at J, with 11 bases between. This chain's CDR3 is CASSSRWRGELFF. Written as DNA, the CDR3 is TGTGCCAGCAGCTCTAGGTGGCGGGGGGAGCTGTTTTTT.

Here the CDR3 DNA reads TGTGCCAGCCTTTTAGGCCTAGCGGGAGTAAATGAGCAGTTCTTC. This sequence encodes CASLLGLAGVNEQFF. The rearrangement uses TRBV28 and TRBJ2-1, with 10 bases that match TRBD2. The CDR3 runs 15 residues. The germline V gene has CDR1 MDHEN and CDR2 SYDVKM. The trim removed 8 bases at V and 7 bases at J, leaving 11 bases unmatched.

This chain links TRBV4-1 with TRBJ1-5; D might be TRBD1 (6 bases). V lost 0 bases and J lost 5, with 11 bases in between. Per germline, CDR1 MGHRA and CDR2 YSYEKL. The CDR3 length is 15 residues. Here the CDR3 reads CASSQDQNRDQPQHF. For the CDR3, the DNA is TGCGCCAGCAGCCAAGATCAGAACAGGGATCAGCCCCAGCATTTT.

A remark on this clone: The sample has other DNA sequences that encode this CDR3 too. V and J are TRBV18 and TRBJ2-5; 15 nucleotides agree with TRBD2. The CDR3 has 16 amino acids. After removal of 3 bases from V and 2 bases from J, the junction contained 1 base not matched to a gene. Germline assignment: CDR1 KGHSH and CDR2 LQKENI. CDR3 sequence (DNA): TGTGCCAGCTCACCGGGACTAGCGGGAGGACAAGAGACCCAGTACTTC. It specifies CASSPGLAGGQETQYF.

About this clone: A read error may produce the germline difference seen at one junction end. The chain has TRBV4-3 and TRBJ2-6; possibly TRBD1 for D (7 bases). CDR1 is LGHNA and CDR2 is YSLEER in the germline V gene. This CDR3 spans 19 amino acids. The CDR3 DNA reads TGCGCCAGCAGCCAAACCGGGACAGCGGTCCCTTGGGGGGCCAACGGCCTGACTTTC. As protein: CASSQTGTAVPWGANGLTF.

V and J are TRBV15 and TRBJ2-5, with 12 nucleotides matching TRBD1. The V segment lost 10 bases and the J segment 4 bases; nucleotides outside the gene matches: 10. Germline V gene data show CDR1 as LNHNV and CDR2 as YYDKDF (reference sequence). The CDR3 length is 15 residues. CDR3 in DNA: TGTGCCATCCTCCGGGACAGGGGGCCCCGAGAGACCCAGTACTTC. Residues: CAILRDRGPRETQYF. Full variable domain (missing parts from reference TRBV15 and TRBJ2-5): DAMVIQNPRYQVTQFGKPVTLSCSQTLNHNVMYWYQQKSSQAPKLLFHYYDKDFNNEADTPDNFQSRRPNTSFCFLDIRSPGLGDTAMYLCAILRDRGPRETQYFGPGTRLLVL.